The 4 T cell receptor beta chains in this list originate from one sample, sequenced in a study of T cell repertoires in cytomegalovirus infection. Each CDR3 protein is one row after TCRdb ran MiXCR on the reads. The repertoire consists of about 740,000 distinct CDR3 sequences, with roughly 36% occurring once and the leading ten covering roughly 2.8%. The specimen sequenced was PBMCs. These receptors were obtained from a human donor in good health (CMV status not recorded). Some clones in this sample may be carry-over from other donors' samples.

This clonotype was counted ten times or more. The V gene is TRBV7-2, the J gene TRBJ2-7; either TRBD1 or TRBD2 may supply D (5 bases each). The V gene lost 8 bases and the J gene lost 2 bases, with 16 bases spanning the gap. This CDR3 is built from 14 residues. Germline V gene sequence: CDR1 SGHTA, CDR2 FQGNSA. Written as DNA, the CDR3 is TGTGCCAGCGGTCCGGGACGGCCCACCTACGAGCAGTACTTC. Its protein is CASGPGRPTYEQYF.

The chain combines TRBV7-9 with TRBJ1-1, with 9 bases matching TRBD1. There are 14 residues in the CDR3. With V trimmed by 9 bases and J by 3 bases, 8 bases remained unmatched. Germline values: CDR1 SEHNR, CDR2 FQNEAQ (reference sequence). The CDR3 protein is CASLTGGAYTEAFF. The CDR3 DNA sequence: TGTGCCAGTCTTACAGGGGGCGCATACACTGAAGCTTTCTTT. The complete variable domain, with remaining parts taken from reference TRBV7-9 and TRBJ1-1, reads DTGVSQNPRHKITKRGQNVTFRCDPISEHNRLYWYRQTLGQGPEFLTYFQNEAQLEKSRLLSDRFSAERPKGSFSTLEIQRTEQGDSAMYLCASLTGGAYTEAFFGQGTRLTVV.

This clonotype was counted only a few times. This chain links TRBV7-8 with TRBJ1-1, with D unclear. V lost 0 bases and J lost 4, with 9 bases in between. The length of the CDR3 is 14 residues. CDR1 and CDR2 (germline): SGHVS, FQNEAQ. The CDR3 DNA reads as TGTGCCAGCAGCTTAGCTGTCGGGAGCACTGAAGCTTTCTTT. This sequence encodes CASSLAVGSTEAFF.

The chain joins TRBV30 to TRBJ2-1; D is uncertain. In germline, CDR1 is GTSNPN, CDR2 SVGIG (reference sequence). The V end lost 0 bases, the J end lost 9 bases, and 9 bases lay between the germline ends. The CDR3 totals 12 residues. The CDR3 sequence is CAWSVPKAEQFF. Here the CDR3 DNA reads TGTGCCTGGAGTGTACCTAAAGCTGAGCAGTTCTTC.